Below, 12 T cell receptor beta chains from the same sample are listed, as sequenced in a study of persistence of HIV-infected CD4 T cells. Sequencing used immunoSEQ version 4 in survey mode. Using immunoSEQ multiplex PCR, the repertoire was profiled, and TCRdb retains in-frame clones only, with some absent. The table lists about 60,000 clones, 65% to 80% of them singletons, with under 2% in the top ten. The stimulus was an HIV-1 Gag 15-mer peptide pool, about 1 ug/peptide/mL. CD40L-negative CD69-negative CD45RO-high memory CD4+ T cells were sorted as populations depleted of antigen-responding cells. These TCRs are of unknown antigen specificity. The specimen was CD4+ T cells sorted from PBMCs after roughly 17-hour stimulation, collected from a patient who received antiretroviral therapy. The source is an adult man with HIV who was CMV-seropositive.

This clone rates as medium-sized. This sequence joins TRBV27 and TRBJ1-6, with D perhaps TRBD1 (5 bases). Trimming left V 3 bases short and J 10 bases short, with 13 bases between. CDR3 size: 14 residues. Per germline, CDR1 MNHEY and CDR2 SMNVEV (reference sequence). The CDR3 region has the DNA TGTGCCAGCAGTTTGGGACCGTCTAGGTCACCCCTCCACTTT. The encoded protein is CASSLGPSRSPLHF.

The J gene is TRBJ2-7, the V gene TRBV18; TRBD1 matches 7 bases. The germline V gene encodes CDR1 KGHSH and CDR2 LQKENI. The CDR3 runs 15 residues. Losses at the gene ends were 8 bases for V and 3 bases for J; bases not matched to a gene: 13. The CDR3 here is CASADSGTDGYEQYF. The CDR3 region has the DNA TGTGCCAGCGCTGACTCCGGGACAGACGGCTACGAGCAGTACTTC.

About this clone itself: Additional DNA sequences in this sample encode the identical CDR3. The chain employs TRBV10-3 and TRBJ2-3, with unresolved D. Germline CDR1 and CDR2: ENHRY and SYGVKD. This CDR3 is built from 11 residues. V was trimmed by 2 bases and J by 6 bases, leaving 3 bases between them. CDR3 loop: CAISERDTQYF. CDR3 sequence (DNA): TGTGCCATCAGTGAGAGGGATACGCAGTATTTT.

This chain links TRBV10-1 with TRBJ1-1, with 11 bases lining up with TRBD1. CDR3 size: 15 residues. The J segment lost 4 bases and the V segment lost 3 bases, leaving 4 bases of the junction unmatched. CDR1 is WNHNN, CDR2 SYGVQD, per germline (reference sequence). CDR3 region: CASSDGTGGSTEAFF. The CDR3 DNA reads as TGCGCCAGCAGTGACGGGACAGGGGGATCCACTGAAGCTTTCTTT.

This chain links TRBV7-9 with TRBJ2-2; 11 bases align to TRBD2. Germline CDR1 and CDR2: SEHNR and FQNEAQ (reference sequence). This CDR3 region has 15 residues. V dropped 5 bases and J dropped 4; count of bases not matched to a gene: 3. CDR3 loop: CASSQGLAATGELFF. For the CDR3, the DNA is TGTGCCAGCAGCCAGGGACTAGCGGCCACCGGGGAGCTGTTTTTT.

V is TRBV2 and J is TRBJ1-4; maybe TRBD1 (6 bases). V dropped 0 bases and J dropped 6 bases, with 11 bases sitting between them. Germline V CDR1 and CDR2: SNHLY, FYNNEI. This CDR3 is 15 amino acids long. The CDR3 region is CASSEAQGGYEKLFF. The CDR3 DNA reads as TGTGCCAGCAGTGAAGCACAGGGAGGATATGAAAAACTGTTTTTT.

This chain connects TRBV30 to TRBJ2-1, with D perhaps TRBD2 (6 bases). The CDR3 spans 17 residues. Per germline, CDR1 GTSNPN and CDR2 SVGIG (reference sequence). The V gene lost 0 bases and the J gene lost 0 bases, with 15 bases spanning the gap. CDR3 in DNA: TGTGCCTGGAGTGTAGCTTGGCGGGGCCGCTCCTACAATGAGCAGTTCTTC. Translated: CAWSVAWRGRSYNEQFF.

Turning to this clone: Other nucleotide sequences in the sample specify the same CDR3. V and J are TRBV5-1 and TRBJ1-2, with 9 nucleotides matching TRBD1. Germline CDR1 SGHRS, CDR2 YFSETQ. Trimming removed 0 bases from V and 7 bases from J; junction bases left unmatched: 4. The CDR3 length is 14 residues. As DNA, the CDR3 is TGCGCCAGCAGCTTGGATACAGGGGGCGGTGGCTACACCTTC. Amino acid sequence: CASSLDTGGGGYTF.

The genes are TRBV20-1 and TRBJ2-7; D is possibly TRBD1 (6 bases). CDR3 length: 14 residues. Deletions cut 3 bases from V and 3 bases from J, with 15 bases between. The germline CDR1 and CDR2 sequences are DFQATT and SNEGSKA (reference sequence). The DNA of the CDR3 is TGCAGTGCTAGTAGGGGGATTATGGTCTACGAGCAGTACTTC. As protein: CSASRGIMVYEQYF.

The rearrangement uses TRBV5-1 and TRBJ1-1; D remains unclear. V was cut by 0 bases and J by 4 bases, with 7 bases left in between. The germline gives CDR1 SGHRS, CDR2 YFSETQ. This CDR3 has 13 residues. CDR3 in amino acids: CASSLGLITEAFF. The CDR3 DNA reads as TGCGCCAGCAGCTTGGGGCTGATCACTGAAGCTTTCTTT.

The genes are TRBV18 and TRBJ2-7, with 7 bases lining up with TRBD1. Per the germline V gene, CDR1 is KGHSH and CDR2 is LQKENI. Trimming cost V 3 bases and J 6 bases; bases outside gene matches: 11. CDR3 length: 15 residues. For the CDR3, the DNA is TGTGCCAGCTCACCGCGACAGGGAAACGAAGGCGAGCAGTACTTC. Its translation is CASSPRQGNEGEQYF. Together with reference TRBV18 and TRBJ2-7, the CDR3 gives the full variable domain: NAGVMQNPRHLVRRRGQEARLRCSPMKGHSHVYWYRQLPEEGLKFMVYLQKENIIDESGMPKERFSAEFPKEGPSILRIQQVVRGDSAAYFCASSPRQGNEGEQYFGPGTRLTVT.

This clone was counted between two and nine times. This rearrangement joins TRBV28 to TRBJ1-3, with unresolved D. V lost 6 bases, J lost 0 bases, and 12 bases lay in between. The CDR3 totals 15 residues. CDR1 MDHEN and CDR2 SYDVKM come from the germline V gene. The chain's CDR3 is CASSPDWSSGNTIYF. DNA for the CDR3: TGTGCCAGCAGCCCGGACTGGAGCTCTGGAAACACCATATATTTT. Combining the CDR3 with reference TRBV28 and TRBJ1-3 gives the whole variable domain DVKVTQSSRYLVKRTGEKVFLECVQDMDHENMFWYRQDPGLGLRLIYFSYDVKMKEKGDIPEGYSVSREKKERFSLILESASTNQTSMYLCASSPDWSSGNTIYFGEGSWLTVV.